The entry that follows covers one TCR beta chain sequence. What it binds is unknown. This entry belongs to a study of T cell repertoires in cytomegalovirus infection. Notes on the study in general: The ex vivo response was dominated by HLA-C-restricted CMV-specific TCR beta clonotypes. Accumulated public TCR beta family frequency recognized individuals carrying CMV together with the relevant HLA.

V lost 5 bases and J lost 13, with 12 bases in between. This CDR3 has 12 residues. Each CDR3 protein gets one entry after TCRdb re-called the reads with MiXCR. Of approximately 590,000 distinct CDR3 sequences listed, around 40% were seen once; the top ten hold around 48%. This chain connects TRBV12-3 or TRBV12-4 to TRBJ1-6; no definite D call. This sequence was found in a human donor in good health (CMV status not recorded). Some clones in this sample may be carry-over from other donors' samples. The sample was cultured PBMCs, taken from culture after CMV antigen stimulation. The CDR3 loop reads CASSRLLAPLHF. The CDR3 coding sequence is TGTGCCAGCAGTAGATTATTAGCGCCCCTCCACTTT.